This T cell receptor delta chain was captured by sequencing in a study of gamma-delta chains in newborns, infants, children. Turning to the study itself: Microbial exposure reportedly drives polyclonal innate γδ T cell expansion after birth.

TCRdb called clones anew from the reads with CATT. The sample carries about 6,900 delta-chain clones, 2% to 2.5% recorded once. Germline trimming cut 0 bases from V and 2 bases from J; bases unmatched to any gene: 6. CDR3 length: 16 residues. CDR1 is GEAIGNYY, CDR2 EKD, per germline. This clone is medium-sized in the sample. The source of this sequence is a child who was a newborn, infant or young child, either healthy, febrile or measles-vaccinated (not recorded which). Source material: blood. The chain links TRDV2 to TRDJ1; 9 bases fit TRDD3. This CDR3 is CACDTLLGIRTDKLIF. The CDR3 bases are TGTGCCTGTGACACCCTACTGGGGATACGGACCGATAAACTCATCTTT.